The rows below give T cell receptor beta chains drawn from one sample of a study of lymphopenia after photon versus proton radiotherapy. The table came from immunoSEQ multiplex PCR; TCRdb's copy has only in-frame clones and leaves some out. The profile shows roughly 12,000 clones, about 88% of them singletons. The material sequenced was peripheral blood, taken from a patient treated with photon-based radiotherapy. These receptors originate from a man aged 55 to 69 with pancreatic cancer. Both conserved end residues are part of each CDR3. A D gene is named only where the DNA matches it firmly. Size tells how often a clone was seen (once, few, many) or the class of an expanded clone, and some rows leave it out.

TRBV5-5,-,TRBJ1-5,once,TGTGCCAGCAGCTTGGCCTTTAATAGCAATCAGCCCCAGCATTTT,CASSLAFNSNQPQHF
TRBV5-6,-,TRBJ1-3,-,TGTGCCAGCAGCTTGGTAGGGGGGTCACTCTCTGGAAACACCATATATTTT,CASSLVGGSLSGNTIYF
TRBV29-1,-,TRBJ2-7,-,TGCAGCGTTGTAGATCTGGGGGGCTCCTACGAGCAGTACTTC,CSVVDLGGSYEQYF
TRBV5-6,TRBD2,TRBJ2-2,-,TGTGCCAGCAGCCATTCCCCCACTAGCGCCCCCTCGAACACCGGGGAGCTGTTTTTT,CASSHSPTSAPSNTGELFF
TRBV5-4,TRBD1,TRBJ1-3,-,TGTGCCAGCAGCCGGGGACAGGGCACTGGAAACACCATATATTTT,CASSRGQGTGNTIYF
TRBV5-6,-,TRBJ2-1,-,TGTGCCAGCATTTCCCATCGACTACGCTCCTACAATGAGCAGTTCTTC,CASISHRLRSYNEQFF
TRBV7-7,TRBD2,TRBJ2-5,-,TGTGCTAGCAGCTTAGGGACTAGCGGGGGAGAGACCCAGTACTTC,CASSLGTSGGETQYF
TRBV2,-,TRBJ2-2,-,TGTGCCAGCAGTGGGGCGGGGAGCACCGGGGAGCTGTTTTTT,CASSGAGSTGELFF
TRBV9,-,TRBJ2-6,-,TGTGCCAGCAGCCCCCATTTCGCTGGGGCCAACGTCCTGACTTTC,CASSPHFAGANVLTF
TRBV6-5,-,TRBJ1-4,-,TGTGCCAGCAGTTACTCCGCACTTGGGACTAATGAAAAACTGTTTTTT,CASSYSALGTNEKLFF
TRBV7-9,-,TRBJ1-2,-,TGTGCCAGCAGCTTTTCACGTCGTTTAGGAGCTAACTATGGCTACACCTTC,CASSFSRRLGANYGYTF
TRBV11-2,-,TRBJ1-5,few,TGTGCCAGCAGCTACAGGAGTTGCAATGGCAATCAGCCCCAGCATTTT,CASSYRSCNGNQPQHF
TRBV27,TRBD1,TRBJ1-1,-,TGTGCCAGCAAGCCGACAGGGGGGGTACTTTCACCCTTTAGAGTACGGAACACTGAAGCTTTCTTT,CASKPTGGVLSPFRVRNTEAFF
TRBV30,-,TRBJ2-3,-,TGTGCCTGGAGTGTTCTCAGCCACCCCACAGATACGCAGTATTTT,CAWSVLSHPTDTQYF
TRBV5-8,-,TRBJ2-7,-,TGTGCCAGCAGAAAGGCACTGGACGGGTACGAGCAGTACTTC,CASRKALDGYEQYF
TRBV27,-,TRBJ1-3,-,TGTGCCAGCAGTTTAGCAGGCGTTGGAAACACCATATATTTT,CASSLAGVGNTIYF
TRBV5-6,TRBD2,TRBJ2-2,-,TGTGCCAGCACCCTAGGACTAGCCCCCGGGGAGCTGTTTTTT,CASTLGLAPGELFF
TRBV2,-,TRBJ2-3,-,TGTGCCAGCAGTGATGGAGGGACGGGGGATACGCAGTATTTT,CASSDGGTGDTQYF
TRBV27,TRBD1,TRBJ1-2,-,TGTGCCAGCAGTAGGGGGCAGGGGGGCGGCTACACCTTC,CASSRGQGGGYTF
TRBV25-1,-,TRBJ1-3,-,TGTGCCAGCAGTGGCTCTGGAAACACCATATATTTT,CASSGSGNTIYF
TRBV30,TRBD2,TRBJ2-5,-,TGTGCCTGGACTGACGGGAGGACAAACCAAGAGACCCAGTACTTC,CAWTDGRTNQETQYF
TRBV4-1,TRBD1,TRBJ1-5,-,TGCGCCAGCAGCCAACTTACAGGGGTAATGAGCAATCAGCCCCAGCATTTT,CASSQLTGVMSNQPQHF
TRBV18,-,TRBJ2-5,-,TGTGCCAGCTCACCAAATCTCCCCAACAACCAAGAGACCCAGTACTTC,CASSPNLPNNQETQYF
TRBV15,-,TRBJ1-6,once,TGTGCCACCAGCAGAGATTTGCGCCAGGGCAATTCACCCCTCCACTTT,CATSRDLRQGNSPLHF
TRBV9,-,TRBJ2-2,-,TGTGCCAGCAGCGTAGTGAGACACCCGAACACCGGGGAGCTGTTTTTT,CASSVVRHPNTGELFF
TRBV7-6,TRBD1,TRBJ1-5,once,TGTGCCAGCAGCTTGCGGGGGCAGGGGGGTGGCAATCAGCCCCAGCATTTT,CASSLRGQGGGNQPQHF
TRBV19,-,TRBJ1-1,-,TGTGCCAGTGGGACCGGGGGAGCGGGGTATATGAACACTGAAGCTTTCTTT,CASGTGGAGYMNTEAFF
TRBV6-6,-,TRBJ2-7,once,TGTGCCAGCAGCCCCGGACGCGCCTACGAGCAGTACTTC,CASSPGRAYEQYF
TRBV20-1,-,TRBJ1-2,-,TGCAGTGCCCTTCGCGGGGGTGGCTACACCTTC,CSALRGGGYTF
TRBV28,-,TRBJ2-2,once,TGTGCCAGCAGCGGGCCGAACACCGGGGAGCTGTTTTTT,CASSGPNTGELFF
TRBV11-2,-,TRBJ2-1,-,TGTGCCAGCAACGAAATCGGAGGGTCAGGCAATGAGCAGTTCTTC,CASNEIGGSGNEQFF
TRBV5-1,-,TRBJ2-4,-,TGCGCCAGCAGCCTCACAGGGTTGGAAAACATTCAGTACTTC,CASSLTGLENIQYF
TRBV7-3,-,TRBJ2-5,-,TGTGCCAGCAGCCCTGGAGGGGGTGAACGGCCCCAGTACTTC,CASSPGGGERPQYF
TRBV5-6,-,TRBJ1-2,-,TGTGCCAGCAGACCTTGGGACCGAGTGAACTATGGCTACACCTTC,CASRPWDRVNYGYTF
TRBV7-2,-,TRBJ2-5,-,TGTGCCAGCAGCTTAGCCCGGGGGGCACGAGAGACCCAGTACTTC,CASSLARGARETQYF
TRBV6-1,TRBD1,TRBJ1-2,-,TGTGCCAGCAGTGAAAGGACAGGGGGCACAGGCTACACCTTC,CASSERTGGTGYTF
TRBV7-2,TRBD2,TRBJ2-5,-,TGTGCCAGCAGCTCGACTAGCGGGGGGCCTGCCGAGACCCAGTACTTC,CASSSTSGGPAETQYF
TRBV9,-,TRBJ1-1,-,TGTGCCAGCAGCGTAGGTCCAAACACTGAAGCTTTCTTT,CASSVGPNTEAFF
TRBV4-1,-,TRBJ2-7,-,TGCGCCAGCAGCCAAGAACCCTACGAGCAGTACTTC,CASSQEPYEQYF
TRBV7-2,-,TRBJ1-1,-,TGTGCCAGCAGCTCCTCCCGGGTTGCGCTAAACACTGAAGCTTTCTTT,CASSSSRVALNTEAFF